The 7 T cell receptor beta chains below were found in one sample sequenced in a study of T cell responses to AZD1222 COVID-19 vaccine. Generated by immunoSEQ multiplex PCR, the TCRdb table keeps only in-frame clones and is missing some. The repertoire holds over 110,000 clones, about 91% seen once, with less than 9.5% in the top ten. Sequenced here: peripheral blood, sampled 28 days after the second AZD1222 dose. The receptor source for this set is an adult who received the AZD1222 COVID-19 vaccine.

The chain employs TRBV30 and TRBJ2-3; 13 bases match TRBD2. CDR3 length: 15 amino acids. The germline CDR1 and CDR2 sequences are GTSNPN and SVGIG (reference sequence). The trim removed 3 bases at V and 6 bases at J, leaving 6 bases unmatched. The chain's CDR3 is CAWRLAGGPADTQYF. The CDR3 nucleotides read TGTGCCTGGAGACTAGCGGGAGGGCCCGCGGATACGCAGTATTTT. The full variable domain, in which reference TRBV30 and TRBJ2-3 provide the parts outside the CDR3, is SQTIHQWPATLVQPVGSPLSLECTVEGTSNPNLYWYRQAAGRGLQLLFYSVGIGQISSEVPQNLSASRPQDRQFILSSKKLLLSDSGFYLCAWRLAGGPADTQYFGPGTRLTVL.

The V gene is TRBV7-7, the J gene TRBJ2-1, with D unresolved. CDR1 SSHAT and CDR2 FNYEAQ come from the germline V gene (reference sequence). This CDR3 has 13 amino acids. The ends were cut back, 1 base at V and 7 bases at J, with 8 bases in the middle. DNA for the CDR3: TGTGCCAGCAGCTTAGACCCGGCTAATGAGCAGTTCTTC. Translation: CASSLDPANEQFF.

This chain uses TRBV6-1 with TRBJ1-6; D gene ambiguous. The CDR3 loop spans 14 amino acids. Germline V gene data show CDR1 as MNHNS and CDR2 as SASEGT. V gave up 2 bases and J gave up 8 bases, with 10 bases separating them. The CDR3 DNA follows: TGTGCCAGCAGTGAAAGCGGGATGGATTCACCCCTCCACTTT. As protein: CASSESGMDSPLHF.

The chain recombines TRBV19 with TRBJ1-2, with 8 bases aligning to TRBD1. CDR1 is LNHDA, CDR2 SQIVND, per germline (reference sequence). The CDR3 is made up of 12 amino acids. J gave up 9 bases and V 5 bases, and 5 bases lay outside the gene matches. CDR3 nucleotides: TGTGCCAGTAGTTGGGGACAGGAGCGCTACACCTTC. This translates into CASSWGQERYTF.

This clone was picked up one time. The DNA of the CDR3 is TGCGCCAGCAGCCTGATGGCCCGCGACTGGATGGCTGAAGCTTTCTTT. Translation: CASSLMARDWMAEAFF. The chain joins TRBV5-1 to TRBJ1-1; the D is unclear. The V end was cut by 4 bases, the J end by 6 bases, with 22 bases between. The CDR3 covers 16 residues. Germline values: CDR1 SGHRS, CDR2 YFSETQ.

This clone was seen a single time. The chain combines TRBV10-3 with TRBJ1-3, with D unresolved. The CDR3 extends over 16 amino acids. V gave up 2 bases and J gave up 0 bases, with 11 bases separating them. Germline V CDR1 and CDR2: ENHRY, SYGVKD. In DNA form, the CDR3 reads TGTGCCATCAGTGAGGGACTGACCTCCTCTGGAAACACCATATATTTT. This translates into CAISEGLTSSGNTIYF.

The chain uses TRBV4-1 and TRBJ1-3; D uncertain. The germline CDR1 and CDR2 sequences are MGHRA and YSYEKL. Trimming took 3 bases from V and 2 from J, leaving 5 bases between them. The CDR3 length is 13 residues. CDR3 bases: TGCGCCAGCAGCCAGCCTCCTGGAAACACCATATATTTT. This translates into CASSQPPGNTIYF.